This TCR beta chain originates from a study of cytomegalovirus exposure and HLA in healthy donors. Looking at the study overall: A previous analysis identified 100 million to 120 million unique TCR beta sequences derived from 180 million or so T cells.

The CDR3 extends over 12 amino acids. CDR1 SNHLY and CDR2 FYNNEI come from the germline V gene. V was shortened by 2 bases and J by 9 bases, with 11 bases between the two germline ends. Overall study results and limits: DRB1 had the most TCR associations and HLA-C the fewest, a later analysis found, with rates varying by HLA locus. Based on reports, TCR beta sequences accurately predicted HLA-A and HLA-B alleles for most subjects. The later analysis indicated that the majority of CMV-associated TCR beta chains appeared HLA-restricted.

The PCR ran on 60 Vbeta and 13 Jbeta primers. Generated by immunoSEQ multiplex PCR, the TCRdb table keeps only in-frame clones and is missing some. The repertoire holds about 140,000 clones, with approximately 9% as singletons. This clone has more than one count but fewer than ten. The antigen is undetermined. This receptor was obtained from a male donor in good health and CMV-seronegative. The sample consisted of PBMCs. The gene calls are TRBV2 and TRBJ2-7; D gene unclear. CDR3 sequence reads: CASSEPQAPQYF. The DNA for the CDR3 is TGTGCCAGCAGTGAACCCCAGGCCCCGCAGTACTTC.